This T cell receptor (beta chain) was identified in a study of memory CD4+ T cells and cytomegalovirus serostatus (dated by TCRdb to the late 2010s). With respect to the entire study: The roughly 35 healthy Belgian adults in the cohort included 9 who were CMV seropositive and 24 who were CMV seronegative. CD4+ memory TCRbeta repertoires of a Belgian cohort with known cytomegalovirus serostatus were sequenced in order to replicate a published TCR-based CMV serostatus classifier. Study-wide conclusions, independent of this receptor: A median bootstrapped AUC of roughly 0.95 with a 95% CI of 0.76-1.00 was achieved on the Belgian cohort by the original-framework classifier. Of more than 150 previously reported CMV-associated TCRbeta sequences, approximately 70 appeared in the CD4+ memory repertoires, each in one to five individuals. Only CD4+CD45RO+ memory cells were sequenced, unlike the original study, which covered naive and memory CD4+ and CD8+ populations. Results were interpreted as suggesting that the CMV-associated TCR signature is largely present in the CD4+ memory repertoire. For predicting CMV serostatus, the median bootstrapped AUC was 0.95 using the original framework and 0.91 using a US-trained random forest.

Concerning this clone: The antigen it binds to is not known. Base-call qualities are not available, and no considerably larger clone is one nucleotide away.

The CDR3 contains 15 residues, cysteine and phenylalanine counted. Of all the DNA, just the CDR3 is kept, 45 bases in frame from base 1. V was cut back by 0 bases and J by 5 bases, leaving a gap of 14 bases between them. The germline V gene provides CDR1 SGHRS and CDR2 YFSETQ. The Quick-DNA Microprep Kit was used to extract genomic DNA from the sorted cells. Amplification of TCRbeta DNA was done with the immunoSEQ hsTCRbeta kit, following the protocol from the manufacturer. TCRbeta libraries were sequenced on an Illumina MiSeq instrument. The paper's processing steps were these. Removing out-of-frame sequences left 2,204,828 distinct TCRbeta sequences, an average of approximately 61,000 per individual. Each individual was scored according to the count of 150 to 200 previously reported CMV-associated TCRbeta sequences and the total productive distinct TCRbeta count. A beta-binomial model was reimplemented in Python, and scikit-learn random forests with default parameters were trained on data from the US cohort. Classifier performance on the Belgian cohort was summarized as median AUC with percentile confidence intervals calculated over 10,000 bootstrap iterations. Imported from immuneACCESS, the table was reduced by TCRdb to in-frame sequences with V and J called. These copies leave out some clones; in studies compared against another copy, an unresolved V gene accounts for under half, and the cause of the remainder is not known. V, J and clone size are taken as reported in that table, and D and trimming were inferred from the DNA itself. Across this sample there are 50,000 to 65,000 clones, with roughly three quarters seen only once. The ten largest make up 0.88% of the sample.

Single viable CD3+CD4+CD8-CD45RO+ cells were sorted as memory CD4+ T cells on a FACSAria II. To determine CMV serostatus, a Roche Elecsys assay was used that detects serum IgG against CMV pp150, pp28, p38 and p52. Once the samples were thawed, total CD4+ T cells were enriched through positive selection using CD4 magnetic microbeads. The samples came from a different study that was designed specifically to examine the CD4+ T cell memory repertoire. Peripheral blood mononuclear cells were isolated and cryopreserved according to standard operating procedures, and serum was kept at -80 degrees C. The staining relied on CD3-PerCP (BW264/56), CD4-APC (RPA-T4), CD45RO-PE (UCHT1) and CD8-Pacific Orange (3B5) antibodies, and Sytox blue was used to exclude non-viable cells.

The sequenced material came from memory CD4+ T cells from blood. The sequence joins TRBV5-1 to TRBJ2-5; there is no confident call for the D gene. This clonotype was obtained from an adult in good health and CMV-seronegative. CDR3 protein: CASSLAPGPQETQYF. The DNA sequence is given as TGCGCCAGCAGCTTGGCCCCGGGCCCCCAGGAGACCCAGTACTTC.